This is a list of T cell receptor beta chains from one sample in a study of identifying expanded T cells in peripheral blood. TCRdb's copy holds only in-frame clones and misses some; the assay was immunoSEQ multiplex PCR. There are 100,000 or so clones in the sample; 80% to 90% occur only once, and roughly 17% lies in the top ten. What was sequenced was blood. These receptors all stem from a person between 18 and 75 years old in good health. Both conserved end residues are part of each CDR3. D genes are given only for firm matches. The listing skips clone size in some rows; elsewhere it reads once, few, many or a size class.

D: TRBD2
J: TRBJ2-5
size: -
V: TRBV15
length: 15
DNA: TGTGCCACCAGCAGAGGGGGGGGACACCAAGAGACCCAGTACTTC
CDR3: CATSRGGGHQETQYF

D: -
J: TRBJ2-3
size: -
V: TRBV7-2
length: 13
DNA: TGTGCCAGCAGCTTAAGGGGGGCAGATACGCAGTATTTT
CDR3: CASSLRGADTQYF

D: -
J: TRBJ1-4
size: -
V: TRBV6-1
length: 15
DNA: TGTGCCAGCAGGGTTACAGGGTTAACTAATGAAAAACTGTTTTTT
CDR3: CASRVTGLTNEKLFF

D: -
J: TRBJ1-6
size: -
V: TRBV2
length: 15
DNA: TGTGCCAGCAGCGAGGGCCTATCAGGGGTCTCACCCCTCCACTTT
CDR3: CASSEGLSGVSPLHF

D: -
J: TRBJ1-1
size: -
V: TRBV5-6
length: 15
DNA: TGTGCCAGCACGCTGGGTTGGAAAGGCAACACTGAAGCTTTCTTT
CDR3: CASTLGWKGNTEAFF

D: TRBD1
J: TRBJ1-1
size: -
V: TRBV10-3
length: 15
DNA: TGTGCCATCACCGAATCAGGGGGGCTGAACACTGAAGCTTTCTTT
CDR3: CAITESGGLNTEAFF

D: TRBD2
J: TRBJ2-7
size: -
V: TRBV6-5
length: 14
DNA: TGTGCCAGTTTTAGCGGGGGCCGGCGCTACGAGCAGTACTTC
CDR3: CASFSGGRRYEQYF

D: -
J: TRBJ1-1
size: -
V: TRBV2
length: 13
DNA: TGTGCCATCCTTCGGGGCCTGAACACTGAAGCTTTCTTT
CDR3: CAILRGLNTEAFF

D: -
J: TRBJ1-1
size: -
V: TRBV9
length: 14
DNA: TGTGCCAGCAGCGAGACCTCAAAGAACACTGAAGCTTTCTTT
CDR3: CASSETSKNTEAFF

D: -
J: TRBJ1-1
size: -
V: TRBV7-9
length: 14
DNA: TGTGCCAGCAGGAAAGACTCATCGAACACTGAAGCTTTCTTT
CDR3: CASRKDSSNTEAFF

D: -
J: TRBJ1-6
size: -
V: TRBV28
length: 14
DNA: TGTGCCAGCAGAGATAGCTCCTATAATTCACCCCTCCACTTT
CDR3: CASRDSSYNSPLHF

D: -
J: TRBJ2-7
size: few
V: TRBV18
length: 15
DNA: TGTGCCAGCTCACCACCGGGACGTATGTCCTACGAGCAGTACTTC
CDR3: CASSPPGRMSYEQYF

D: -
J: TRBJ2-6
size: -
V: TRBV10-3
length: 15
DNA: TGTGCCATCAGTGGCGAAACTGCTGGGGCCAACGTCCTGACTTTC
CDR3: CAISGETAGANVLTF

D: TRBD1
J: TRBJ2-5
size: -
V: TRBV7-2
length: 14
DNA: TGTGCCAGCAGCCAAGAACAGGGGAGAAAGATCCAGTACTTC
CDR3: CASSQEQGRKIQYF

D: -
J: TRBJ2-3
size: -
V: TRBV11-1
length: 14
DNA: TGTGCCAGCAGCTTACCGCGCTCCACAGATACGCAGTATTTT
CDR3: CASSLPRSTDTQYF

D: -
J: TRBJ2-5
size: -
V: TRBV5-1
length: 15
DNA: TGCGCCAGCAGCTTGGGACCGGGACCGCAAGAGACCCAGTACTTC
CDR3: CASSLGPGPQETQYF

D: -
J: TRBJ2-1
size: -
V: TRBV5-6
length: 11
DNA: TGTGCCAGCAGTCTGGCGAATGAGCAGTTCTTC
CDR3: CASSLANEQFF

D: -
J: TRBJ2-7
size: -
V: TRBV12-2
length: 12
DNA: TGTGCAAGTCGTACCCATTCTGGCGAGCAGTACTTC
CDR3: CASRTHSGEQYF

D: -
J: TRBJ2-5
size: -
V: TRBV19
length: 16
DNA: TGTGCCAGTAGTATACGGGCAAACAGGGTCCAAGAGACCCAGTACTTC
CDR3: CASSIRANRVQETQYF

D: TRBD2
J: TRBJ2-5
size: -
V: TRBV27
length: 16
DNA: TGTGCCAGCAGTTTGGTGACTAGCGGGGGTTTAGAGACCCAGTACTTC
CDR3: CASSLVTSGGLETQYF

D: TRBD1
J: TRBJ2-7
size: -
V: TRBV6-5
length: 15
DNA: TGTGCCAGCAGTTACCCTAGGACAGGAACGTACGAGCAGTACTTC
CDR3: CASSYPRTGTYEQYF

D: -
J: TRBJ2-7
size: -
V: TRBV7-2
length: 15
DNA: TGTGCCAGCAGCTTTAGTTCGGGGAAACGCAACGAGCAGTACTTC
CDR3: CASSFSSGKRNEQYF

D: -
J: TRBJ1-1
size: -
V: TRBV19
length: 14
DNA: TGTGCCAGTAGAGTAGGTAGGGCAGACACTGAAGCTTTCTTT
CDR3: CASRVGRADTEAFF

D: TRBD1
J: TRBJ2-4
size: -
V: TRBV7-2
length: 15
DNA: TGTGCCAGCAGCCGACTCACAGGGGGAGGAAACATTCAGTACTTC
CDR3: CASSRLTGGGNIQYF

D: -
J: TRBJ1-5
size: -
V: TRBV6-1
length: 13
DNA: TGTGCCAGCAGTGATGGCGGGCCTCAGCCCCAGCATTTT
CDR3: CASSDGGPQPQHF